These 11 T cell receptor beta chains came from one sample sequenced in a study of cytomegalovirus exposure and HLA in healthy donors. Both 60 Vbeta primers and 13 Jbeta primers went into the PCR. This table comes from immunoSEQ multiplex PCR, and its TCRdb copy is limited to in-frame clones, with some not included. This table holds around 250,000 clones, 92% found once. Sequencing was performed on PBMCs. These receptors all stem from a girl aged 2 to 9 in good health and CMV-seronegative.

V gene TRBV19 combines with J gene TRBJ2-7; the match to TRBD1 covers 10 bases. The junction had 11 bases not matched to a gene; V was cut back by 4 bases and J by 2 bases. This CDR3 spans 17 amino acids. Germline V lookup: CDR1 LNHDA, CDR2 SQIVND (reference sequence). The CDR3 sequence: CASSKGAGTGEAYEQYF. The CDR3 DNA reads TGTGCCAGTAGTAAGGGGGCCGGGACAGGGGAAGCCTACGAGCAGTACTTC.

V gene TRBV5-1 combines with J gene TRBJ2-7; maybe TRBD2 (7 bases). The germline V and J ends were trimmed by 2 bases and 3 bases, with 18 bases remaining between them. CDR1 and CDR2 from the germline V gene are SGHRS and YFSETQ. The CDR3 consists of 16 residues. This CDR3 reads CASSLKGGSLNYEQYF. CDR3 nucleotide sequence: TGCGCCAGCAGCTTAAAGGGGGGGTCGCTGAACTACGAGCAGTACTTC.

This rearrangement joins TRBV10-3 to TRBJ1-2; D unresolved. This CDR3 is 13 amino acids long. Germline V gene data show CDR1 as ENHRY and CDR2 as SYGVKD. V was cut by 2 bases and J by 6 bases, with 10 bases left in between. For the CDR3, the DNA is TGTGCCATCAGTGAGCTGGGCATAAATGGCTACACCTTC. This encodes CAISELGINGYTF.

The rearrangement joins TRBV11-3 to TRBJ2-2; D gene unclear. The germline CDR1 and CDR2 sequences are SGHNT and YENEEA. There are 13 residues in the CDR3. Trimming took 3 bases from V and 6 from J, leaving 8 bases between them. The CDR3 coding sequence is TGTGCCAGCAGCTTGGCGGATGCCGGGGAGCTGTTTTTT. Its protein product is CASSLADAGELFF.

This rearrangement joins TRBV5-4 to TRBJ2-1, with TRBD2 matching 7 bases. The CDR3 is 15 amino acids. V gave up 4 bases and J gave up 4 bases; unmatched junction bases: 8. The germline V gene has CDR1 SGHNT and CDR2 YYREEE (reference sequence). CDR3 sequence: CASSPREREYNEQFF. CDR3 DNA: TGTGCCAGCAGCCCCAGGGAGCGGGAATACAATGAGCAGTTCTTC.

Of note for this clone: Germline is not matched at one junction end, which may reflect a read error. Other nucleotide sequences from this sample produce the same CDR3. The chain employs TRBV19 and TRBJ2-1; D possibly corresponds to TRBD2 (6 bases). The CDR3 runs to 14 residues. Germline lookup yields CDR1 LNHDA and CDR2 SQIVND (reference sequence). The CDR3 region has the DNA TGTGCCAGTAGTCCTGGGGGGTTTGGGAATGAACAGTTCTTC. This translates into CASSPGGFGNEQFF. Supplemented by reference TRBV19 and TRBJ2-1, the full variable domain reads DGGITQSPKYLFRKEGQNVTLSCEQNLNHDAMYWYRQDPGQGLRLIYYSQIVNDFQKGDIAEGYSVSREKKESFPLTVTSAQKNPTAFYLCASSPGGFGNEQFFGPGTRLTVL.

The chain combines TRBV27 with TRBJ1-1; TRBD1 might be the D (5 bases). The V end lost 6 bases, the J end lost 5 bases, and 22 bases lay between the germline ends. This CDR3 comprises 16 residues. The V gene's germline CDR1 is MNHEY and CDR2 SMNVEV (reference sequence). This CDR3 is CASRAGRGPRGTEAFF. CDR3 coding DNA: TGTGCCAGCAGGGCTGGGAGGGGCCCCCGGGGTACTGAAGCTTTCTTT.

The chain recombines TRBV10-3 with TRBJ1-1; perhaps TRBD1 as D (6 bases). Trimming removed 3 bases from V and 7 bases from J, with 12 bases in between. Germline values: CDR1 ENHRY, CDR2 SYGVKD. This CDR3 comprises 13 residues. The CDR3 here is CAISDPGGDEAFF. DNA of the CDR3: TGTGCCATCAGTGACCCGGGGGGCGATGAAGCTTTCTTT.

V usage is TRBV5-1 and J usage is TRBJ1-5; tentatively, D is TRBD1 (5 bases). The germline gives CDR1 SGHRS, CDR2 YFSETQ. The CDR3 extends over 14 amino acids. Trimming took off 4 bases at V and 2 bases at J, with 10 bases between the two ends. CDR3 sequence: CASSPGGGNQPQHF. CDR3 nucleotides: TGCGCCAGCAGCCCCGGGGGGGGCAATCAGCCCCAGCATTTT.

V gene TRBV30 combines with J gene TRBJ1-1; D is ambiguous. The CDR3 sequence is 13 residues long. The germline V gene encodes CDR1 GTSNPN and CDR2 SVGIG (reference sequence). V was pared by 5 bases and J by 2 bases, with 12 bases between. CDR3 sequence (DNA): TGTGCCTGGCAACGGGAACACAACACTGAAGCTTTCTTT. It yields the protein CAWQREHNTEAFF.

The chain recombines TRBV5-5 with TRBJ2-7; 13 bases match TRBD2. V was clipped by 4 bases and J by 6 bases; unmatched bases: 4. Germline V gene data show CDR1 as SGHKS and CDR2 as YYEKEE (reference sequence). The CDR3 totals 14 residues. The CDR3 sequence is CASSRTSGSPEQYF. DNA of the CDR3: TGTGCCAGCAGCCGGACTAGCGGGAGTCCCGAGCAGTACTTC.